These T cell receptor beta chains were read from a single sample in a study of blood T cells in healthy people across ages. Each CDR3 protein is one row after TCRdb ran MiXCR on the 5' RACE reads. In the table there are approximately 790,000 distinct CDR3 sequences, around 68% of which are singletons. Sequenced material: blood. The receptors were gathered from a man aged 30-40 years in good health. Both conserved end residues are part of each CDR3. Fields, in order: CDR3 DNA, CDR3 protein, V gene, clone size, D gene, J gene. A D gene is named only where the DNA matches it firmly. The size of a clone is reported for some rows only, either as once, few or many, or as a class for expanded clones.

CDR3nt: TGTGCCAGCAGTGTCAGGACCCACAATGAGCAGTTCTTC
CDR3aa: CASSVRTHNEQFF
v_gene: TRBV25-1
abundance: -
d_gene: -
j_gene: TRBJ2-1

CDR3nt: TGTGCCAGCAGCTTAGATCTGGCAGCATCCTACGAGCAGTACTTC
CDR3aa: CASSLDLAASYEQYF
v_gene: TRBV7-2
abundance: -
d_gene: -
j_gene: TRBJ2-7

CDR3nt: TGCAGTGCTAGAGATCTCGCGCAGGCCTACGAGCAGTACTTC
CDR3aa: CSARDLAQAYEQYF
v_gene: TRBV20-1
abundance: few
d_gene: -
j_gene: TRBJ2-7

CDR3nt: TGTGCCAGCAGCGCTCCGGGACTAGCGGGGGGAAACAATGAGCAGTTCTTC
CDR3aa: CASSAPGLAGGNNEQFF
v_gene: TRBV6-6
abundance: -
d_gene: TRBD2
j_gene: TRBJ2-1

CDR3nt: TGCAGTGCCGAGGACAGACAAGAGACCCAGTACTTC
CDR3aa: CSAEDRQETQYF
v_gene: TRBV20-1
abundance: -
d_gene: -
j_gene: TRBJ2-5

CDR3nt: TGTGCCAGCAGCTTAGACGTGTCCTACGAGCAGTACTTC
CDR3aa: CASSLDVSYEQYF
v_gene: TRBV5-1
abundance: -
d_gene: -
j_gene: TRBJ2-7

CDR3nt: TGCAGTGCTAATCACCATGACTACCTCCAAGAGACCCAGTACTTC
CDR3aa: CSANHHDYLQETQYF
v_gene: TRBV20-1
abundance: -
d_gene: -
j_gene: TRBJ2-5

CDR3nt: TGTGCCAGCAGCTTAGCAGTTGGTTCTAGCTCCTACAATGAGCAGTTCTTC
CDR3aa: CASSLAVGSSSYNEQFF
v_gene: TRBV7-2
abundance: -
d_gene: -
j_gene: TRBJ2-1

CDR3nt: TGTGCCAGCAGCCCCCGAGGCCGCGGGGGGGCTTATGAGCAGTTCTTC
CDR3aa: CASSPRGRGGAYEQFF
v_gene: TRBV7-2
abundance: few
d_gene: TRBD2
j_gene: TRBJ2-1

CDR3nt: TGTGCCAGCAGTTACTCTAGTACGGGACAGGGAGAGAATGAGCAGTTCTTC
CDR3aa: CASSYSSTGQGENEQFF
v_gene: TRBV6-2/TRBV6-3
abundance: -
d_gene: TRBD1
j_gene: TRBJ2-1

CDR3nt: TGCGCCAGCAGCCAAGATACTAGAATCTACGAGCAGTACTTC
CDR3aa: CASSQDTRIYEQYF
v_gene: TRBV4-3
abundance: -
d_gene: -
j_gene: TRBJ2-7

CDR3nt: TGTGCCAGCAGCACGGGGGTCCTCCAGTTCTTC
CDR3aa: CASSTGVLQFF
v_gene: TRBV6-5
abundance: -
d_gene: -
j_gene: TRBJ2-1

CDR3nt: TGTGCCAGCAGCGCCTACCCCAGGGGATCCTGCAATGAGCAGTTCTTC
CDR3aa: CASSAYPRGSCNEQFF
v_gene: TRBV7-2
abundance: -
d_gene: -
j_gene: TRBJ2-1

CDR3nt: TGCAGTGTCTCTCCGGGACCATCAGATACGCAGTATTTT
CDR3aa: CSVSPGPSDTQYF
v_gene: TRBV20-1
abundance: -
d_gene: -
j_gene: TRBJ2-3

CDR3nt: TGTGCCAGCAGCGAATACCGGGAAAGGGTGGACACTGAAGCTTTCTTT
CDR3aa: CASSEYRERVDTEAFF
v_gene: TRBV6-1
abundance: -
d_gene: -
j_gene: TRBJ1-1

CDR3nt: TGCAGCGCCCTGGGACAGCCGGACCTCTACAATGAGCAGTTCTTC
CDR3aa: CSALGQPDLYNEQFF
v_gene: TRBV29-1
abundance: -
d_gene: TRBD1
j_gene: TRBJ2-1

CDR3nt: TGTGCCAGCAGCCAAACAGGGACTACCTACGAGCAGTACTTC
CDR3aa: CASSQTGTTYEQYF
v_gene: TRBV14
abundance: few
d_gene: -
j_gene: TRBJ2-7

CDR3nt: TGCAGTGCTAGCCCCGGGACAGGGATCGGTTCGGAAAAACTGTTTTTT
CDR3aa: CSASPGTGIGSEKLFF
v_gene: TRBV20-1
abundance: many
d_gene: TRBD1
j_gene: TRBJ1-4

CDR3nt: TGCGCCAGCAGCCAAGATCGTCTGCCCATAGGCTATGGCTACACCTTC
CDR3aa: CASSQDRLPIGYGYTF
v_gene: TRBV4-3
abundance: -
d_gene: -
j_gene: TRBJ1-2

CDR3nt: TGTGCCAGCAGCTTCCGACTCCATGAGCAGTTCTTC
CDR3aa: CASSFRLHEQFF
v_gene: TRBV7-2
abundance: few
d_gene: -
j_gene: TRBJ2-1

CDR3nt: TGTGCCAGCAATCCCAGGGTAGGAAGCAATCAGCCCCAGCATTTT
CDR3aa: CASNPRVGSNQPQHF
v_gene: TRBV7-2
abundance: -
d_gene: -
j_gene: TRBJ1-5

CDR3nt: TGTGCCAGCGCACCGTACGACGACGAGCAGTTCTTC
CDR3aa: CASAPYDDEQFF
v_gene: TRBV18
abundance: -
d_gene: -
j_gene: TRBJ2-1

CDR3nt: TGTGCCAGCAGCGAAAGACTAGCGGGGCCCCAGAGAGGCTACGAGCAGTACTTC
CDR3aa: CASSERLAGPQRGYEQYF
v_gene: TRBV3-1
abundance: -
d_gene: TRBD2
j_gene: TRBJ2-7

CDR3nt: TGTGCCAGCAGCTTGGGCGGGAGTTTTGATGAGCAGTTCTTC
CDR3aa: CASSLGGSFDEQFF
v_gene: TRBV11-2
abundance: -
d_gene: TRBD2
j_gene: TRBJ2-1

CDR3nt: TGTGCCAGCAGTTACTCGAGGCTCCCGGGGGATACGCAGTATTTT
CDR3aa: CASSYSRLPGDTQYF
v_gene: TRBV6-5
abundance: -
d_gene: -
j_gene: TRBJ2-3

CDR3nt: TGTGCCAGCAGGACCCCGGGCAGGGAGTACCAAGAGACCCAGTACTTC
CDR3aa: CASRTPGREYQETQYF
v_gene: TRBV5-5
abundance: -
d_gene: -
j_gene: TRBJ2-5

CDR3nt: TGTGCCAGCATAATGGGGACAATGAACACTGAAGCTTTCTTT
CDR3aa: CASIMGTMNTEAFF
v_gene: TRBV2
abundance: -
d_gene: -
j_gene: TRBJ1-1

CDR3nt: TGCGCCAGCAGCGCCGTAGCGGGGGATTACAATGAGCAGTTCTTC
CDR3aa: CASSAVAGDYNEQFF
v_gene: TRBV5-1
abundance: -
d_gene: TRBD2
j_gene: TRBJ2-1

CDR3nt: TGTGCCAGCAGTTTATCGGCGGGGGGGCCGGTTGAGCAGTTCTTC
CDR3aa: CASSLSAGGPVEQFF
v_gene: TRBV28
abundance: few
d_gene: TRBD2
j_gene: TRBJ2-1

CDR3nt: TGTGCCAGCAGCCAGGGGGTAGGATCCTATAATTCACCCCTCCACTTT
CDR3aa: CASSQGVGSYNSPLHF
v_gene: TRBV3-1
abundance: -
d_gene: -
j_gene: TRBJ1-6

CDR3nt: TGTGCCATCAGGGGGGATAGCTATGAGCAGTTCTTC
CDR3aa: CAIRGDSYEQFF
v_gene: TRBV10-3
abundance: few
d_gene: -
j_gene: TRBJ2-1

CDR3nt: TGTGCCAGCAAGATGGGACCATACGAGCAGTACTTC
CDR3aa: CASKMGPYEQYF
v_gene: TRBV28
abundance: -
d_gene: -
j_gene: TRBJ2-7

CDR3nt: TGTGCCATCAGAGCATCAAACAGAGATGAGACCCAGTACTTC
CDR3aa: CAIRASNRDETQYF
v_gene: TRBV10-3
abundance: -
d_gene: -
j_gene: TRBJ2-5

CDR3nt: TGTGCCAAGTCCCGGGACAGGGACAATCAGCCCCAGCATTTT
CDR3aa: CAKSRDRDNQPQHF
v_gene: TRBV2
abundance: -
d_gene: TRBD1
j_gene: TRBJ1-5

CDR3nt: TGCAGTGCTAGAGATAGCAGCCGCCCTGAAAAACTGTTTTTT
CDR3aa: CSARDSSRPEKLFF
v_gene: TRBV20-1
abundance: -
d_gene: -
j_gene: TRBJ1-4

CDR3nt: TGCAGTGCCGAGGGACAGCAAGAGACCCAGTACTTC
CDR3aa: CSAEGQQETQYF
v_gene: TRBV20-1
abundance: -
d_gene: TRBD1
j_gene: TRBJ2-5

CDR3nt: TGTGCCAGCAGCCCTGATGGCACAGAGACCCAGTACTTC
CDR3aa: CASSPDGTETQYF
v_gene: TRBV13
abundance: once
d_gene: -
j_gene: TRBJ2-5

CDR3nt: TGTGCCAGCAGTGACACCGCCCTGCCCAAAAACATTCAGTACTTC
CDR3aa: CASSDTALPKNIQYF
v_gene: TRBV2
abundance: -
d_gene: -
j_gene: TRBJ2-4

CDR3nt: TGCAGTACGACCCGGTCAGCGGGGCTGTACTATGGCTACACCTTC
CDR3aa: CSTTRSAGLYYGYTF
v_gene: TRBV20-1
abundance: -
d_gene: -
j_gene: TRBJ1-2

CDR3nt: TGCAGCGTTGAAGACGACCGGGACACCTCCTACGAGCAGTACTTC
CDR3aa: CSVEDDRDTSYEQYF
v_gene: TRBV29-1
abundance: -
d_gene: -
j_gene: TRBJ2-7